The rows below give T cell receptor beta chains drawn from one sample of a study of T-cell memory formation after mild COVID-19. TCRdb recomputed calls from the 5' RACE reads with MiXCR, one row per CDR3 protein. Of approximately 210,000 distinct CDR3 sequences in the sample, about 10% were seen once. Material for sequencing was PBMCs or a T cell subset sorted from them (not recorded which). The receptor set was obtained from a man between 18 and 35 years old who had mild COVID-19 (a few samples of this study predate the infection). Cell type and time point are not known. Each CDR3 is given with its conserved first and last residue. The D gene is left open where the match is weak. The size of a clone is reported for some rows only, either as once, few or many, or as a class for expanded clones.

cdr3_aa,cdr3_nt,d_call,j_call,v_call,clone_size
CASSYREGAGANVLTF,TGTGCCAGCAGTTACAGGGAAGGGGCTGGGGCCAACGTCCTGACTTTC,.,TRBJ2-6,TRBV6-2/TRBV6-3,.
CATRRGNGSYEQYF,TGTGCCACCAGGAGGGGTAACGGCTCCTACGAGCAGTACTTC,.,TRBJ2-7,TRBV24-1,many
CASSIVDEQFF,TGTGCCAGTAGTATCGTGGATGAGCAGTTCTTC,.,TRBJ2-1,TRBV19,many
CASSLSGQGNHEQFF,TGTGCCAGCAGCTTATCGGGACAGGGAAACCATGAGCAGTTCTTC,TRBD1,TRBJ2-1,TRBV7-2,few
CATSDGRDRGLTGELFF,TGTGCCACCAGTGACGGACGGGACAGGGGGCTAACCGGGGAGCTGTTTTTT,TRBD1,TRBJ2-2,TRBV24-1,few
CASGGAGEQFF,TGTGCCAGCGGGGGGGCGGGTGAGCAGTTCTTC,.,TRBJ2-1,TRBV28,.
CASSLSGRTNQPQHF,TGTGCCAGCAGCTTAAGTGGGCGGACCAATCAGCCCCAGCATTTT,.,TRBJ1-5,TRBV7-2,few
CASSQRMRGIAKNIQYF,TGCGCCAGCAGCCAGCGAATGAGGGGAATAGCCAAAAACATTCAGTACTTC,.,TRBJ2-4,TRBV4-1,.
CASSPPGTLYGYTF,TGTGCCAGCAGCCCCCCAGGGACCCTCTATGGCTACACCTTC,.,TRBJ1-2,TRBV5-5,few
CSARDVVGNQPQHF,TGCAGTGCTAGAGATGTGGTTGGCAATCAGCCCCAGCATTTT,.,TRBJ1-5,TRBV20-1,few
CASSGGQGAYGYTF,TGCGCCAGCAGCGGCGGACAGGGGGCCTATGGCTACACCTTC,TRBD1,TRBJ1-2,TRBV5-1,few
CASSLDAAFNQPQHF,TGTGCCAGCAGCTTAGACGCAGCCTTCAATCAGCCCCAGCATTTT,.,TRBJ1-5,TRBV11-2,few
CASSPGPGYTF,TGTGCCAGCAGCCCTGGTCCCGGCTACACCTTC,.,TRBJ1-2,TRBV7-2,few
CSAAHRGYNEQFF,TGCAGTGCTGCCCACAGGGGGTACAATGAGCAGTTCTTC,TRBD1,TRBJ2-1,TRBV20-1,.
CASSSRRGQFYNEQFF,TGTGCCAGCAGCTCCCGCCGCGGACAGTTCTACAATGAGCAGTTCTTC,.,TRBJ2-1,TRBV21-1,few
CASSTGGSSYGYTF,TGCGCCAGCAGCACCGGGGGATCAAGCTATGGCTACACCTTC,.,TRBJ1-2,TRBV4-3,.
CASSPSSGETQYF,TGTGCCAGCAGTCCTTCATCAGGGGAGACCCAGTACTTC,.,TRBJ2-5,TRBV25-1,few
CASSYDLRRTQYF,TGTGCCAGCAGTTACGATCTCCGTCGGACGCAGTATTTT,.,TRBJ2-3,TRBV6-2/TRBV6-3,.
CASSQEPTLGQGSVYSPLHF,TGCGCCAGCAGCCAAGAACCTACATTAGGACAGGGAAGTGTATATTCACCCCTCCACTTT,TRBD1,TRBJ1-6,TRBV4-1,many
CASSSADRINQPQHF,TGTGCCAGCAGTTCGGCAGACAGAATTAATCAGCCCCAGCATTTT,.,TRBJ1-5,TRBV28,.
CASSTDHGTGPNGYTF,TGTGCCAGTAGTACCGACCACGGGACAGGCCCAAATGGCTACACCTTC,TRBD1,TRBJ1-2,TRBV19,.
CASSLQGANEQYF,TGTGCCAGCAGCCTACAGGGGGCCAACGAGCAGTACTTC,TRBD1,TRBJ2-7,TRBV3-1,once
CASSQDSQAAYEQYF,TGTGCCAGCAGCCAAGATAGCCAGGCCGCCTACGAGCAGTACTTC,.,TRBJ2-7,TRBV4-2,.
CASRTTDKATEAFF,TGTGCCAGCAGAACGACAGATAAGGCAACTGAAGCTTTCTTT,.,TRBJ1-1,TRBV5-6,few
CASSLDVYNEQFF,TGTGCCAGCAGCTTGGATGTTTACAATGAGCAGTTCTTC,.,TRBJ2-1,TRBV5-5,.
CSARLRVADTEAFF,TGCAGTGCTAGACTCCGGGTGGCGGACACTGAAGCTTTCTTT,.,TRBJ1-1,TRBV20-1,.
CASSPSGGPTGEQFF,TGTGCCAGCAGCCCAAGCGGGGGCCCCACCGGTGAGCAGTTCTTC,TRBD2,TRBJ2-1,TRBV7-8,many
CASSLGTGKEKLFF,TGTGCCAGCAGCTTGGGAACAGGGAAAGAAAAACTGTTTTTT,.,TRBJ1-4,TRBV5-6,.
CASIMNRVFGTDTQYF,TGTGCCAGCATTATGAACCGGGTATTTGGCACAGATACGCAGTATTTT,.,TRBJ2-3,TRBV2,.
CASSELTDTQYF,TGTGCCAGCAGTGAATTGACAGATACGCAGTATTTT,.,TRBJ2-3,TRBV2,few
CASSLMGQGNTIYF,TGTGCCAGCAGCTTAATGGGACAGGGAAACACCATATATTTT,TRBD1,TRBJ1-3,TRBV7-9,.
CASSSGYWQPQHF,TGTGCCAGCAGTAGCGGGTATTGGCAGCCCCAGCATTTT,.,TRBJ1-5,TRBV6-5,.
CASSLAGLRTTEAFF,TGCGCCAGCAGCTTGGCAGGGCTTCGGACCACTGAAGCTTTCTTT,.,TRBJ1-1,TRBV5-1,few
CASSYSGQGPLETQYF,TGTGCCAGCAGTTACTCCGGCCAGGGACCGTTGGAGACCCAGTACTTC,.,TRBJ2-5,TRBV6-6,few
CAIAKPQENTGELFF,TGTGCCATCGCCAAACCACAGGAGAACACCGGGGAGCTGTTTTTT,.,TRBJ2-2,TRBV10-3,few
CSATGTPGDTQYF,TGCAGTGCTACCGGGACCCCAGGGGATACGCAGTATTTT,.,TRBJ2-3,TRBV20-1,many
CASRRDGTDGYTF,TGTGCCAGCAGAAGGGACGGGACAGATGGCTACACCTTC,TRBD1,TRBJ1-2,TRBV7-3,.